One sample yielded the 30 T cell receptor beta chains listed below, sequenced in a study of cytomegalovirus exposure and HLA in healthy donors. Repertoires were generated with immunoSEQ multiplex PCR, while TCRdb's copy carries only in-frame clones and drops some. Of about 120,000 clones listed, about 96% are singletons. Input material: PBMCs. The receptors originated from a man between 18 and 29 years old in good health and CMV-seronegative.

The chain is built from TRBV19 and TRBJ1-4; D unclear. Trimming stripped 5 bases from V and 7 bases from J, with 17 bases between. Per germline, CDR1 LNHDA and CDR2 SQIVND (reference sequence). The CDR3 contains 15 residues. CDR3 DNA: TGTGCCAGTAGTGAGGCCGGGAGGAGAGGTGAAAAACTGTTTTTT. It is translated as CASSEAGRRGEKLFF.

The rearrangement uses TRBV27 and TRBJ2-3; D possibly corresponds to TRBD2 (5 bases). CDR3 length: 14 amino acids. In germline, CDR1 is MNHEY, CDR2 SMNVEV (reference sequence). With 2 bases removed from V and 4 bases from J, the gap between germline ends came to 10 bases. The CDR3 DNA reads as TGTGCCAGCAGTTTAGGGCTAGCAGCAGATACGCAGTATTTT. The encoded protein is CASSLGLAADTQYF.

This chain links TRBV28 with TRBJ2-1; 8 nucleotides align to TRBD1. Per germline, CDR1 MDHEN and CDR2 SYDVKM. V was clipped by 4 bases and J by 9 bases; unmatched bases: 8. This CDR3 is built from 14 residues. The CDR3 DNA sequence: TGTGCCAGCAGTTCAAGACAGGGGTGGAGTGAGCAGTTCTTC. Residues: CASSSRQGWSEQFF.

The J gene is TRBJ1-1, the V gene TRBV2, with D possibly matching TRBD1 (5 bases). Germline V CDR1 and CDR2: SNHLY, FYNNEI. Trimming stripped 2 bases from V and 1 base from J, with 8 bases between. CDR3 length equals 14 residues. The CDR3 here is CASSERGWNTEAFF. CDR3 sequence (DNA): TGTGCCAGCAGTGAAAGGGGTTGGAACACTGAAGCTTTCTTT.

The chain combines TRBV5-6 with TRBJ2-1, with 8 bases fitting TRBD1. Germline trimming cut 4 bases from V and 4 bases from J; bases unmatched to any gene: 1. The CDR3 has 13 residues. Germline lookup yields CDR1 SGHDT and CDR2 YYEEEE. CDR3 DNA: TGTGCCAGCAGCGGGGACAGGTACAATGAGCAGTTCTTC. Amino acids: CASSGDRYNEQFF.

As DNA, the CDR3 is TGCGCCAGCAGCTTGGGGAGCGGGACGGGGACCCAGTACTTC. Translating it yields CASSLGSGTGTQYF. This chain joins TRBV5-1 and TRBJ2-5; 7 bases match TRBD2. After removal of 0 bases from V and 7 bases from J, the junction contained 6 bases not matched to a gene. The CDR3 is 14 residues long. CDR1 and CDR2 (germline): SGHRS, YFSETQ.

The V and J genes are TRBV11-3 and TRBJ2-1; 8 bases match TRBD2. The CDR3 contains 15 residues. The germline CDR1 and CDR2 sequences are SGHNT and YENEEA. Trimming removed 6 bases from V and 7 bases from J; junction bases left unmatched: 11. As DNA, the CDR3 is TGTGCCAGCAGGAGCAGCGGGAGTGGGTTGAATGAGCAGTTCTTC. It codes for CASRSSGSGLNEQFF.

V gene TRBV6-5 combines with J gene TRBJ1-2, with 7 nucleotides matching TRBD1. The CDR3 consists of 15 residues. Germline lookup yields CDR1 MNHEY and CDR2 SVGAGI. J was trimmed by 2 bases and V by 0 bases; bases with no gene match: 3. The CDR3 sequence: CASSYSTTGNYGYTF. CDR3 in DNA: TGTGCCAGCAGTTACTCGACGACAGGGAACTATGGCTACACCTTC.

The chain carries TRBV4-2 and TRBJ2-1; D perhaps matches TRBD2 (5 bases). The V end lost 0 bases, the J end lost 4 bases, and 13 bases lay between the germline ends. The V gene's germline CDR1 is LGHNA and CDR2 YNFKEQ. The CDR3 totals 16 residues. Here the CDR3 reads CASSQDGLSKYNEQFF. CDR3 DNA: TGTGCCAGCAGCCAAGATGGACTGTCTAAATACAATGAGCAGTTCTTC.

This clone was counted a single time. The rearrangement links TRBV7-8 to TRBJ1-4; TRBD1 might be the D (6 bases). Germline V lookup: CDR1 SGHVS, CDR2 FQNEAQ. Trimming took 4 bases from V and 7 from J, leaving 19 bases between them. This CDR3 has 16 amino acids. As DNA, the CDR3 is TGTGCCAGCAGCTACCAAGGGGGAGGGAGGAGTGAAAAACTGTTTTTT. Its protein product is CASSYQGGGRSEKLFF. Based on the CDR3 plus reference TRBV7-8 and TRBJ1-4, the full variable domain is GAGVSQSPRYKVAKRGQDVALRCDPISGHVSLFWYQQALGQGPEFLTYFQNEAQLDKSGLPSDRFFAERPEGSVSTLKIQRTQQEDSAVYLCASSYQGGGRSEKLFFGSGTQLSVL.

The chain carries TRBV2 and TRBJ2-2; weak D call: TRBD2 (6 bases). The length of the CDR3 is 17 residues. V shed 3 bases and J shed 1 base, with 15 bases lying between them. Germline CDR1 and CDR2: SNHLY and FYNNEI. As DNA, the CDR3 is TGTGCCAGCAGTGATGAGGGCGGGACTCGGAACACCGGGGAGCTGTTTTTT. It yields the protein CASSDEGGTRNTGELFF.

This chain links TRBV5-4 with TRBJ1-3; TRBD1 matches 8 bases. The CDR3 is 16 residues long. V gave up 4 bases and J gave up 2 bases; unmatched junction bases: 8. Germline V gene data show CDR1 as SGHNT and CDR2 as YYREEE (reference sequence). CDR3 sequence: CASSDRQGHAGNTIYF. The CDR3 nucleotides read TGTGCCAGCAGCGACCGACAGGGGCATGCTGGAAACACCATATATTTT.

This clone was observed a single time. DNA of the CDR3: TGTGCCAGCAGTCCGCCACTAGAGTACACCGGGGAGCTGTTTTTT. It translates to CASSPPLEYTGELFF. This chain uses TRBV28 with TRBJ2-2; a possible D gene is TRBD2 (5 bases). Germline CDR1 MDHEN, CDR2 SYDVKM. CDR3 size: 15 residues. The V and J ends lost 5 bases and 3 bases respectively, with 13 bases between them.

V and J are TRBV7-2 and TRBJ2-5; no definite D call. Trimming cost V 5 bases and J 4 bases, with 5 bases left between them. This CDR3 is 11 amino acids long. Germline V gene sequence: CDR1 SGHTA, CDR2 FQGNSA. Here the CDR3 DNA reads TGTGCCAGCAGCCCTGTAGAGACCCAGTACTTC. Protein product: CASSPVETQYF.

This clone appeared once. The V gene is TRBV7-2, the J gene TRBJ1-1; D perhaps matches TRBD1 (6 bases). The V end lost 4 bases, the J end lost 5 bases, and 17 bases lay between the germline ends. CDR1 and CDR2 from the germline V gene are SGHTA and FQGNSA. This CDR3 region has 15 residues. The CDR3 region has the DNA TGTGCCAGCAGCTCTACCGGACAGCCCCGGACTGAAGCTTTCTTT. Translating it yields CASSSTGQPRTEAFF.

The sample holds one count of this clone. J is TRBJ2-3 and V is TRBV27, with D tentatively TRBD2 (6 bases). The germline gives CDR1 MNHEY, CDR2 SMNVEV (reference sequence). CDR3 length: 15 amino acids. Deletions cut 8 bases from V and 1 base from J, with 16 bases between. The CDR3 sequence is CASGRTAVRTDTQYF. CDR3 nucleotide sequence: TGTGCCAGCGGGAGGACGGCCGTCCGCACAGATACGCAGTATTTT.

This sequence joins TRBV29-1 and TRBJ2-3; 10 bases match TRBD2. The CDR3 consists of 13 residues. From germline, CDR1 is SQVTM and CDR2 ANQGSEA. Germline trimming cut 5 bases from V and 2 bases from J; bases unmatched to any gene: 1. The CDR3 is CSVLAGDTDTQYF. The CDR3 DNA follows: TGCAGCGTTCTAGCGGGGGACACAGATACGCAGTATTTT.

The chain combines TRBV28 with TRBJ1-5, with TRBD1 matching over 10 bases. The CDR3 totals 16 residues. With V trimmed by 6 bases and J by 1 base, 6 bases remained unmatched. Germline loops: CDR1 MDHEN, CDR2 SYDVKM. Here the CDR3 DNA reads TGTGCCAGCAGCGAATGGGACAGGGGAAGCAATCAGCCCCAGCATTTT. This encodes CASSEWDRGSNQPQHF.

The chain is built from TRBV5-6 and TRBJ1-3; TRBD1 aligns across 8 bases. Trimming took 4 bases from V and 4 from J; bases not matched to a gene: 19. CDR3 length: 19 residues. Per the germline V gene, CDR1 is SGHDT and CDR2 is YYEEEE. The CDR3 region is CASSRRGLIRDRSGNTIYF. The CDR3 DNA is TGTGCCAGCAGCCGCAGGGGGCTCATTCGGGACCGGTCAGGAAACACCATATATTTT.

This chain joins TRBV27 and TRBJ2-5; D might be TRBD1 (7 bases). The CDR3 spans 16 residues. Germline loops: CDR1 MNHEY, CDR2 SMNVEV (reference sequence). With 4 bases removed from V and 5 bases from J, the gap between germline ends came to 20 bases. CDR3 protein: CASSWTTGVGGETQYF. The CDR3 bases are TGTGCCAGCAGTTGGACCACAGGGGTTGGGGGGGAGACCCAGTACTTC.

This CDR3 is CASSYSHRVGTGELFF. DNA for the CDR3: TGTGCCAGCAGTTACTCGCACAGGGTGGGGACCGGGGAGCTGTTTTTT. The chain links TRBV6-5 to TRBJ2-2, with TRBD1 as a possible D gene (6 bases). V was pared by 0 bases and J by 5 bases, with 13 bases between. Germline V gene sequence: CDR1 MNHEY, CDR2 SVGAGI. This CDR3 spans 16 amino acids.

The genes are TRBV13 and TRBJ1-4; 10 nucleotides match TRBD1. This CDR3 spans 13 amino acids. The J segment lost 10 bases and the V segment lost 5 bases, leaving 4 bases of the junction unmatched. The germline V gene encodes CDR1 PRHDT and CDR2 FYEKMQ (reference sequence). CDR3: CASSQGQGGKLFF. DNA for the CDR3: TGTGCCAGCAGCCAAGGACAGGGGGGAAAACTGTTTTTT.

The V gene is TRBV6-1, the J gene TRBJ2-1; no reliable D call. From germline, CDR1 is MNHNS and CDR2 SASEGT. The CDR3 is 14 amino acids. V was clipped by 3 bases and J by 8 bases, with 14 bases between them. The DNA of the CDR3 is TGTGCCAGCAGTGAGTCGGGTCTTACGGATGAGCAGTTCTTC. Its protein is CASSESGLTDEQFF.

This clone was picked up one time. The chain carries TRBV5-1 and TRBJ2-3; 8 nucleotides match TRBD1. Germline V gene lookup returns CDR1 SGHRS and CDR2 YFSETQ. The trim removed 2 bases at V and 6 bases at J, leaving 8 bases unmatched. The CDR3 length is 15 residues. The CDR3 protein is CASSFLDREADTQYF. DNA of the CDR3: TGCGCCAGCAGCTTTCTGGACAGGGAGGCGGATACGCAGTATTTT.

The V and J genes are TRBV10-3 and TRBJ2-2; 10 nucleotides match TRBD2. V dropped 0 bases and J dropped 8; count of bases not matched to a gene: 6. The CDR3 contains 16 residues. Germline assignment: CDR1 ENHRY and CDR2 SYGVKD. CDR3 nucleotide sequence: TGTGCCATCAGTGAGTCGCTAGCGGGAGAATGGGGGGAGCTGTTTTTT. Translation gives CAISESLAGEWGELFF.

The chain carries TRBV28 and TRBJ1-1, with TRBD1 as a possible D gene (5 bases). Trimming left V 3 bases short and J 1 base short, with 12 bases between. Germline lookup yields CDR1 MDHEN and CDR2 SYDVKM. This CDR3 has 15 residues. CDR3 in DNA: TGTGCCAGCAGTTTGCAACCCGGGGGGAACACTGAAGCTTTCTTT. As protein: CASSLQPGGNTEAFF.

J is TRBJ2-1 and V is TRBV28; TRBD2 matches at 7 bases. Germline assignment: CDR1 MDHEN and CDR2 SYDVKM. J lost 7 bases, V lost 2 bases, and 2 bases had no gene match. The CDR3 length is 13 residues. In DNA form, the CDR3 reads TGTGCCAGCAGTTTAGGCGGGGGTAATGAGCAGTTCTTC. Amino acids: CASSLGGGNEQFF.

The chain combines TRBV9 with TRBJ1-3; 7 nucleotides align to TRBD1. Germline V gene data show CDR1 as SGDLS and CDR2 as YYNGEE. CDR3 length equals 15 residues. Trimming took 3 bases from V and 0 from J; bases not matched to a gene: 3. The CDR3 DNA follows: TGTGCCAGCAGCGGGGACAGCCACTCTGGAAACACCATATATTTT. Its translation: CASSGDSHSGNTIYF.

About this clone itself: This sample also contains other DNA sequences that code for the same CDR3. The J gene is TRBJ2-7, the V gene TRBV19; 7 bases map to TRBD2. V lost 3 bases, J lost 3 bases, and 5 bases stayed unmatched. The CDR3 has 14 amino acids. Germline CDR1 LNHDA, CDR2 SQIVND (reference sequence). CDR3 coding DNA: TGTGCCAGTAGTATCGGTGGCGGGAGCTACGAGCAGTACTTC. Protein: CASSIGGGSYEQYF.

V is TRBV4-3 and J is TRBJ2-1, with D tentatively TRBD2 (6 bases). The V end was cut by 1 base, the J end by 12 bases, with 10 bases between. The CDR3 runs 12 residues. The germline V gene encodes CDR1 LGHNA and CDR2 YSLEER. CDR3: CASSQVGGRQFF. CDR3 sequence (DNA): TGCGCCAGCAGCCAAGTGGGGGGAAGGCAGTTCTTC.